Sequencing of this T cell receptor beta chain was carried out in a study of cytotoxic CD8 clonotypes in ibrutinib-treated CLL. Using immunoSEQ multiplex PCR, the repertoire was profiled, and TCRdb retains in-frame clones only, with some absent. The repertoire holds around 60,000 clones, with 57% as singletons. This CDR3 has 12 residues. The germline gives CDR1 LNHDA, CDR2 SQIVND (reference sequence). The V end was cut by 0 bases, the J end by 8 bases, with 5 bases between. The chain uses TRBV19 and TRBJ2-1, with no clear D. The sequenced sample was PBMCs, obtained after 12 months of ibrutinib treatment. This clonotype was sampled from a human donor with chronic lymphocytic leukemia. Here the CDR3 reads CASSIDVHEQFF. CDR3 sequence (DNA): TGTGCCAGTAGTATAGACGTCCATGAGCAGTTCTTC.